One and the same sample provided the 29 T cell receptor beta chains below, sequenced in a study of CD8 T cells in ankylosing spondylitis. Study-level results: It appeared that ankylosing spondylitis blood was characterized by a TCR beta motif of several highly homologous variants.

TCRdb reprocessed the 5' RACE reads via MiXCR and lists one record per CDR3 protein. The sample lists roughly 700,000 distinct CDR3 sequences; around 20% were seen once. Antigens of these TCRs are unknown. Sequenced: blood, either unsorted or a sorted T cell fraction (not recorded which). The receptors shown here come from a male donor with ankylosing spondylitis.

This clonotype was detected many times. This chain uses TRBV12-3 or TRBV12-4 with TRBJ2-2, with unresolved D. This CDR3 comprises 15 residues. Trimming took off 6 bases at V and 1 base at J, with 12 bases between the two ends. Written as DNA, the CDR3 is TGTGCCAGCAGGAAGGCATCGGAGAACACCGGGGAGCTGTTTTTT. This codes for CASRKASENTGELFF.

The rearrangement links TRBV11-1 to TRBJ2-1; weak D call: TRBD2 (6 bases). Germline V gene lookup returns CDR1 SGHAT and CDR2 FQDESV (reference sequence). The CDR3 sequence is 18 residues long. Trimming removed 0 bases at V and 0 bases at J, with 15 bases between. The CDR3 here is CASSLAGSSVSSYNEQFF. The DNA of the CDR3 is TGTGCCAGCAGCTTAGCTGGGTCTAGCGTCAGCTCCTACAATGAGCAGTTCTTC.

This clonotype occurred a few times. This rearrangement joins TRBV5-1 to TRBJ2-7; TRBD1 matches at 8 bases. Germline CDR1 and CDR2: SGHRS and YFSETQ. V lost 4 bases to trimming and J lost 6 bases; unmatched junction nucleotides: 6. The CDR3 totals 13 residues. In DNA form, the CDR3 reads TGCGCCAGCAGCCCGGAGACAGGGGCCGAGCAGTACTTC. This sequence encodes CASSPETGAEQYF.

This clonotype has just a few counts. The chain uses TRBV20-1 and TRBJ1-5; no clear D gene. CDR1 and CDR2 from the germline V gene are DFQATT and SNEGSKA (reference sequence). This CDR3 spans 12 amino acids. Between the trimmed V and J ends, which lost 2 bases and 5 bases, there was a span of 7 bases. The CDR3 loop reads CSARYTYQPQHF. The CDR3 DNA reads TGCAGTGCTAGATATACCTATCAGCCCCAGCATTTT.

The gene calls are TRBV20-1 and TRBJ2-7; D unclear. The V gene lost 6 bases and the J gene lost 6 bases, with 21 bases spanning the gap. CDR3 size: 14 residues. The germline V gene encodes CDR1 DFQATT and CDR2 SNEGSKA (reference sequence). CDR3 DNA: TGCAGTGCGGACCGGGCCGGGCCTGCTCTCGAGCAGTACTTC. Protein product: CSADRAGPALEQYF.

This clonotype was seen more than once but under ten times. This sequence joins TRBV12-3 or TRBV12-4 and TRBJ2-1; 9 nucleotides agree with TRBD1. The length of the CDR3 is 16 residues. V lost 6 bases, J lost 8 bases, and 14 bases stayed unmatched. DNA for the CDR3: TGTGCCAGCAGCTTCCCTCCGGGACAGGGCCTTGATGAGCAGTTCTTC. It is translated as CASSFPPGQGLDEQFF.

This clonotype turned up a few times. The gene calls are TRBV6-4 and TRBJ2-5; D might be TRBD1 or TRBD2, each matching 5 bases. The CDR3 sequence is 14 residues long. Germline assignment: CDR1 MRHNA and CDR2 SNTAGT. The germline V and J ends were trimmed by 8 bases and 0 bases, with 13 bases remaining between them. DNA for the CDR3: TGTGCCAGCCCTCACACGGGGCACCAAGAGACCCAGTACTTC. Encoded protein: CASPHTGHQETQYF.

This chain uses TRBV27 with TRBJ2-2, with a weak D call TRBD2 (6 bases). The CDR3 totals 13 residues. Trimming pared 6 bases from V and 12 bases from J, leaving 17 bases between. Germline V gene sequence: CDR1 MNHEY, CDR2 SMNVEV (reference sequence). The CDR3 sequence: CASSLLGEDKLFF. Written as DNA, the CDR3 is TGTGCCAGCAGCCTACTGGGGGAGGATAAGCTGTTTTTT.

This clonotype was seen only a few times. The rearrangement joins TRBV12-3 or TRBV12-4 to TRBJ1-1, with TRBD1 as a possible D gene (5 bases). CDR3 size: 12 residues. V dropped 7 bases and J dropped 6 bases, with 12 bases sitting between them. The CDR3 DNA sequence: TGTGCCAGCACCCCTGGGGGATCTGAAGCTTTCTTT. This encodes CASTPGGSEAFF.

This chain connects TRBV4-1 to TRBJ2-7; TRBD2 matches 9 bases. The CDR3 runs to 15 residues. The V segment lost 1 base and the J segment 2 bases; nucleotides outside the gene matches: 3. CDR1 is MGHRA and CDR2 is YSYEKL in the germline V gene. The DNA of the CDR3 is TGCGCCAGCAGCCAAGCTAGCGGGATTCCCTACGAGCAGTACTTC. This codes for CASSQASGIPYEQYF.

The rearrangement uses TRBV9 and TRBJ1-2; D unclear. V lost 0 bases to trimming and J lost 3 bases, with 15 bases between them. Germline V gene lookup returns CDR1 SGDLS and CDR2 YYNGEE. The CDR3 is 16 amino acids. CDR3 sequence (DNA): TGTGCCAGCAGCGTAGGGCAGGAGGCTGGGGACTATGGCTACACCTTC. Protein: CASSVGQEAGDYGYTF.

This clonotype showed up many times. V usage is TRBV2 and J usage is TRBJ1-4; the D is unclear. This CDR3 comprises 15 residues. V gave up 3 bases and J gave up 2 bases, with 10 bases separating them. Germline lookup yields CDR1 SNHLY and CDR2 FYNNEI. Here the CDR3 reads CASSDGRATNEKLFF. The CDR3 nucleotides read TGTGCCAGCAGTGATGGGAGGGCCACTAATGAAAAACTGTTTTTT.

This clonotype was observed a handful of times. The chain recombines TRBV18 with TRBJ1-3; no firm D call. The V gene lost 0 bases and the J gene lost 0 bases, with 6 bases spanning the gap. The CDR3 sequence is 15 residues long. Germline CDR1 and CDR2: KGHSH and LQKENI. The CDR3 loop reads CASSPPLISGNTIYF. The CDR3 region has the DNA TGTGCCAGCTCACCACCTCTTATCTCTGGAAACACCATATATTTT.

This clonotype was seen more than once but under ten times. The chain is built from TRBV6-1 and TRBJ1-5, with D maybe TRBD1 (6 bases). Germline V gene data show CDR1 as MNHNS and CDR2 as SASEGT. The CDR3 sequence is 17 residues long. V was trimmed by 6 bases and J by 3 bases, leaving 21 bases between them. Here the CDR3 reads CASSPNTRTAHNQPQHF. Here the CDR3 DNA reads TGTGCCAGCAGCCCGAACACCAGGACAGCGCACAATCAGCCCCAGCATTTT.

The gene calls are TRBV6-4 and TRBJ1-5; 8 nucleotides align to TRBD1. Germline assignment: CDR1 MRHNA and CDR2 SNTAGT. The CDR3 consists of 21 residues. The trim removed 6 bases at V and 2 bases at J, leaving 24 bases unmatched. The CDR3 DNA reads as TGTGCCAGCAGATCCGGGACAGGTGGCCAATCGACCGACCCCCGCAATCAGCCCCAGCATTTT. Its translation: CASRSGTGGQSTDPRNQPQHF.

This clonotype was seen a few times. The chain carries TRBV7-8 and TRBJ2-3; 9 bases are a match to TRBD2. Trimming at V came to 2 bases and at J to 3 bases, leaving 6 bases not matched to a gene. The length of the CDR3 is 16 residues. The germline V gene has CDR1 SGHVS and CDR2 FQNEAQ. CDR3 DNA: TGTGCCAGCAGCTTAAGCGGGGGGAGGGGGACAGATACGCAGTATTTT. Translating gives CASSLSGGRGTDTQYF. Full variable domain (remainder filled in from reference TRBV7-8 and TRBJ2-3): GAGVSQSPRYKVAKRGQDVALRCDPISGHVSLFWYQQALGQGPEFLTYFQNEAQLDKSGLPSDRFFAERPEGSVSTLKIQRTQQEDSAVYLCASSLSGGRGTDTQYFGPGTRLTVL.

This sequence joins TRBV9 and TRBJ2-3, with D tentatively TRBD1 or TRBD2 (6 bases each). Trimming took off 3 bases at V and 0 bases at J, with 14 bases between the two ends. CDR1 is SGDLS and CDR2 is YYNGEE in the germline V gene. The CDR3 runs to 16 residues. The chain's CDR3 is CASSEGGTSSTDTQYF. CDR3 nucleotide sequence: TGTGCCAGCAGCGAAGGGGGGACTTCTAGCACAGATACGCAGTATTTT.

The rearrangement joins TRBV6-1 to TRBJ1-2; 7 nucleotides match TRBD1. Per the germline V gene, CDR1 is MNHNS and CDR2 is SASEGT. The CDR3 is 13 amino acids. V trimming: 7 bases; J trimming: 4 bases; junction bases outside the gene matches: 6. CDR3 loop: CASTDWDSYGYTF. The CDR3 nucleotides are TGTGCCAGCACTGACTGGGACAGCTATGGCTACACCTTC.

The chain has TRBV12-3 or TRBV12-4 and TRBJ1-1, with D uncertain. Trimming shortened V by 6 bases and J by 5 bases, and 16 bases separated the two germline ends. There are 14 residues in the CDR3. Here the CDR3 DNA reads TGTGCCAGCAGAGCCAGGTGGGAATCGACTGAAGCTTTCTTT. The encoded protein is CASRARWESTEAFF.

The rearrangement joins TRBV6-5 to TRBJ1-6; D unclear. Trimming cost V 2 bases and J 4 bases, with 15 bases left between them. There are 17 residues in the CDR3. Germline CDR1 MNHEY, CDR2 SVGAGI. The CDR3 sequence: CASSYQPLHDYNSPLHF. CDR3 DNA sequence: TGTGCCAGCAGTTACCAACCTCTTCACGATTATAATTCACCCCTCCACTTT.

The sample holds many counts of this clonotype. The chain joins TRBV20-1 to TRBJ2-1, with D uncertain. CDR1 and CDR2 from the germline V gene are DFQATT and SNEGSKA (reference sequence). The CDR3 runs 10 residues. Deletions cut 6 bases from V and 9 bases from J, with 9 bases between. The CDR3 here is CSATNPEQFF. The CDR3, as DNA: TGCAGTGCCACGAACCCTGAGCAGTTCTTC.

V usage is TRBV7-9 and J usage is TRBJ1-4; TRBD1 aligns across 7 bases. The CDR3 has 15 amino acids. The V gene end was trimmed by 6 bases and the J gene end by 5 bases; junction bases not matched to a gene: 9. Germline-derived CDR1 and CDR2 are SEHNR and FQNEAQ (reference sequence). The CDR3 is CASSPSTGWNEKLFF. CDR3 in DNA: TGTGCCAGCAGTCCCTCGACAGGGTGGAATGAAAAACTGTTTTTT.

This clonotype was observed at least ten times. The gene calls are TRBV28 and TRBJ2-7; the match to TRBD1 covers 7 bases. Germline values: CDR1 MDHEN, CDR2 SYDVKM. Unmatched junction bases numbered 7, after V lost 5 bases and J lost 3 bases. CDR3 length: 14 amino acids. For the CDR3, the DNA is TGTGCCAGCAGTCTCGGACAGGTTGACTACGAGCAGTACTTC. Translation: CASSLGQVDYEQYF.

The chain couples TRBV6-1 to TRBJ2-3; the D call may be TRBD1 or TRBD2 (5 bases each). Germline CDR1 and CDR2: MNHNS and SASEGT. The V and J ends lost 2 bases and 9 bases respectively, with 12 bases between them. This CDR3 is 13 amino acids long. CDR3 bases: TGTGCCAGCAGTGAATCGGGGCGACCGACGCAGTATTTT. Protein: CASSESGRPTQYF.

This clonotype was picked up many times. V gene TRBV5-1 combines with J gene TRBJ2-5; perhaps TRBD2 as D (5 bases). CDR1 is SGHRS, CDR2 YFSETQ, per germline. This CDR3 has 14 residues. The V end was cut by 3 bases, the J end by 4 bases, with 13 bases between. The CDR3 loop is CASSYSGFRETQYF. Here the CDR3 DNA reads TGCGCCAGCAGCTACTCGGGGTTCCGAGAGACCCAGTACTTC.

This clonotype was observed a few times. The chain has TRBV5-1 and TRBJ2-1; 8 bases are a match to TRBD2. With 4 bases clipped from V and 8 bases from J, the junction kept 11 bases outside the gene matches. Germline-derived CDR1 and CDR2 are SGHRS and YFSETQ. CDR3 size: 15 residues. In nucleotides, the CDR3 is TGCGCCAGCAGCCTCTTGGTAGCGGGGTCTGATGAGCAGTTCTTC. Protein product: CASSLLVAGSDEQFF. Filled out from reference TRBV5-1 and TRBJ2-1, the complete variable domain reads KAGVTQTPRYLIKTRGQQVTLSCSPISGHRSVSWYQQTPGQGLQFLFEYFSETQRNKGNFPGRFSGRQFSNSRSEMNVSTLELGDSALYLCASSLLVAGSDEQFFGPGTRLTVL.

This clonotype has just a few counts. The chain employs TRBV12-3 or TRBV12-4 and TRBJ2-5; D not resolved. The V end lost 6 bases, the J end lost 7 bases, and 18 bases lay between the germline ends. The CDR3 runs 14 residues. The CDR3 loop is CASSTGPWFGTQYF. The CDR3 nucleotides are TGTGCCAGCAGCACCGGGCCCTGGTTCGGGACCCAGTACTTC.

V usage is TRBV20-1 and J usage is TRBJ2-3; D might be TRBD2 (6 bases). CDR3 length: 12 amino acids. With 1 base removed from V and 9 bases from J, the gap between germline ends came to 11 bases. Germline V gene data show CDR1 as DFQATT and CDR2 as SNEGSKA (reference sequence). The CDR3 DNA reads as TGCAGTGCTAGAGGACGGGGGAGAACGCAGTATTTT. Residues: CSARGRGRTQYF.

This clonotype was picked up a small number of times. The CDR3 spells CASSRQGQGQETQYF. The DNA for the CDR3 is TGCGCCAGCAGCCGACAGGGACAGGGGCAAGAGACCCAGTACTTC. V gene TRBV5-1 combines with J gene TRBJ2-5; the match to TRBD1 covers 10 bases. The CDR3 has 15 residues. Losses at the gene ends were 4 bases for V and 2 bases for J; bases not matched to a gene: 5. Germline values: CDR1 SGHRS, CDR2 YFSETQ.